These 15 T cell receptor beta chains were sequenced from one sample in a study of T cell repertoires and leukemia-associated antigens (dated by TCRdb to 2018 to 2020). No antigen is known for these receptors. Library preparation used 5' RACE. TCRdb names Illumina MiSeq as the instrument used. TCRdb itself trimmed the public reads at Q25 with fastp, ran MiXCR and retained productive beta chains. CDR3 protein duplicates are merged, each entry listing the most common genes and DNA. Recorded for this sample are approximately 9,300 distinct CDR3 sequences; 43% of them occurred a single time. The ten largest account for approximately 57% of the sample. Sequencing was performed on CD3+ T cells sorted from blood and cultured. The receptor source for this set is a female donor in good health.

V usage is TRBV9 and J usage is TRBJ2-5, with D possibly being TRBD2 (6 bases). V was clipped by 0 bases and J by 1 base, with 10 bases between them. This CDR3 spans 15 amino acids. Germline CDR1 and CDR2: SGDLS and YYNGEE. The CDR3 nucleotides read TGTGCCAGCAGCGTAGCCGGGGGACTCCAAGAGACCCAGTACTTC. It translates to CASSVAGGLQETQYF.

This clonotype was seen only a few times. V usage is TRBV28 and J usage is TRBJ2-3; 8 bases are a match to TRBD2. The J segment lost 3 bases and the V segment lost 5 bases, leaving 7 bases of the junction unmatched. The CDR3 sequence is 15 residues long. In germline, CDR1 is MDHEN, CDR2 SYDVKM. CDR3 region: CASSVASGLTDTQYF. CDR3 nucleotide sequence: TGTGCCAGCAGTGTGGCTAGCGGGTTGACAGATACGCAGTATTTT.

The chain uses TRBV6-5 and TRBJ2-7; TRBD2 matches at 9 bases. Trimming removed 2 bases from V and 3 bases from J; junction bases left unmatched: 5. This CDR3 has 15 amino acids. Germline V gene lookup returns CDR1 MNHEY and CDR2 SVGAGI. CDR3 region: CASSYRLAGLYEQYF. CDR3 in DNA: TGTGCCAGCAGTTACCGGCTAGCGGGACTCTACGAGCAGTACTTC.

This clonotype was seen many times. The chain has TRBV18 and TRBJ2-1; D unresolved. The length of the CDR3 is 16 residues. V lost 6 bases, J lost 9 bases, and 24 bases lay in between. CDR1 and CDR2 from the germline V gene are KGHSH and LQKENI. Here the CDR3 DNA reads TGTGCCAGCTCCCCCATCCTGCGGAGTCTTGACACTGAGCAGTTCTTC. Encoded protein: CASSPILRSLDTEQFF. The full variable domain, completed using reference TRBV18 and TRBJ2-1, is NAGVMQNPRHLVRRRGQEARLRCSPMKGHSHVYWYRQLPEEGLKFMVYLQKENIIDESGMPKERFSAEFPKEGPSILRIQQVVRGDSAAYFCASSPILRSLDTEQFFGPGTRLTVL.

Details on this clonotype: This likely comes from a read error, as the CDR3 has no conserved phenylalanine or tryptophan at its end. The DNA is omitted, as the CDR3 cannot be located on it reliably, and the CDR3 follows TCRdb's listing. The chain is built from TRBV10-2 and TRBJ2-7; the table's D call TRBD2 went unverified against the DNA. 15 amino acids form the CDR3, both terminal residues included. Germline V gives CDR1 WSHSY, CDR2 SAAADI. This chain's CDR3 is CASSATSGGDYEPYI.

The chain links TRBV5-1 to TRBJ1-2; D perhaps matches TRBD1 (6 bases). The CDR3 is 15 amino acids. V was trimmed by 5 bases and J by 2 bases, leaving 16 bases between them. Per germline, CDR1 SGHRS and CDR2 YFSETQ. The CDR3 sequence is CASSAPGERNYGYTF. In nucleotides, the CDR3 is TGCGCCAGCAGTGCACCAGGGGAAAGGAACTATGGCTACACCTTC.

The chain is built from TRBV20-1 and TRBJ1-6; 7 bases align to TRBD1. Losses at the gene ends were 6 bases for V and 5 bases for J; bases not matched to a gene: 16. CDR1 and CDR2 (germline): DFQATT, SNEGSKA (reference sequence). CDR3 length: 17 amino acids. The CDR3 spells CSAPWADRAAHNSPLHF. DNA of the CDR3: TGCAGTGCCCCTTGGGCCGACAGGGCCGCGCATAATTCACCCCTCCACTTT.

A word on this clonotype: At one end the junction does not follow the germline gene, possibly because of a read error. The chain employs TRBV7-2 and TRBJ2-3; D might be TRBD2 (5 bases). This CDR3 has 16 amino acids. Germline V gene sequence: CDR1 SGHTA, CDR2 FQGNSA. CDR3 in amino acids: CASSLDGMSGTDTQYF. The CDR3 DNA sequence: TGTGCCAGCAGCTTGGACGGGATGAGTGGCACAGATACGCAGTATTTC.

This clonotype has only a few counts. The genes are TRBV28 and TRBJ2-7; D is unresolved. The germline CDR1 and CDR2 sequences are MDHEN and SYDVKM. Between the trimmed V and J ends, which lost 2 bases and 5 bases, there was a span of 7 bases. This CDR3 spans 12 amino acids. CDR3 sequence: CASSLAGDEQYF. In DNA, the CDR3 is TGTGCCAGCAGTTTAGCTGGGGACGAGCAGTACTTC.

This clonotype turned up a few times. The rearrangement uses TRBV12-3 or TRBV12-4 and TRBJ2-3; D unclear. Trimming took 2 bases from V and 0 from J, leaving 6 bases between them. The CDR3 is 14 amino acids. The CDR3 protein is CASSLPRSTDTQYF. The CDR3 DNA follows: TGTGCCAGCAGTTTACCCCGGAGCACAGATACGCAGTATTTT.

The V gene is TRBV7-9, the J gene TRBJ1-1; D gene unclear. The V gene lost 3 bases and the J gene lost 0 bases, with 2 bases spanning the gap. The CDR3 totals 12 residues. CDR1 and CDR2 (germline): SEHNR, FQNEAQ (reference sequence). This CDR3 reads CASSFMNTEAFF. DNA for the CDR3: TGTGCCAGCAGCTTTATGAACACTGAAGCTTTCTTT.

The V and J genes are TRBV5-1 and TRBJ2-7; D possibly corresponds to TRBD2 (6 bases). The V end lost 3 bases, the J end lost 2 bases, and 12 bases lay between the germline ends. Germline assignment: CDR1 SGHRS and CDR2 YFSETQ. The CDR3 loop spans 14 amino acids. The CDR3, as DNA: TGCGCCAGCAGCTCGGAGGGACTTACCTACGAGCAGTACTTC. Its translation is CASSSEGLTYEQYF.

V is TRBV20-1 and J is TRBJ1-1; D is possibly TRBD1 (5 bases). This CDR3 contains 13 residues. With 1 base removed from V and 3 bases from J, the gap between germline ends came to 9 bases. CDR1 is DFQATT and CDR2 is SNEGSKA in the germline V gene (reference sequence). The CDR3: CSARGPRDTEAFF. DNA for the CDR3: TGCAGTGCTAGAGGGCCCAGGGACACTGAAGCTTTCTTT.

This rearrangement joins TRBV29-1 to TRBJ2-1; 9 bases align to TRBD2. The length of the CDR3 is 14 residues. The V and J ends lost 4 bases and 6 bases, in that order; junction bases with no gene match: 7. The germline V gene encodes CDR1 SQVTM and CDR2 ANQGSEA. The CDR3 here is CSVARTSEGNEQFF. The CDR3 nucleotides are TGCAGCGTTGCGAGGACTAGCGAAGGCAATGAGCAGTTCTTC.

CDR3 sequence reads: CAWSVLTVEAFF. DNA of the CDR3: TGTGCCTGGAGTGTCCTAACTGTGGAAGCTTTCTTT. This sequence joins TRBV30 and TRBJ1-1, with D hard to call. CDR3 length: 12 amino acids. The V end was cut by 0 bases, the J end by 8 bases, with 10 bases between. The germline CDR1 and CDR2 sequences are GTSNPN and SVGIG (reference sequence).